Following are 3 T cell receptor beta chains from one sample sequenced in a study of cytomegalovirus exposure and HLA in healthy donors. 60 Vbeta and 13 Jbeta primers were used in PCR. The table came from immunoSEQ multiplex PCR; TCRdb's copy has only in-frame clones and leaves some out. The table has 150,000 or so clones, approximately 80% seen once. Material for sequencing was PBMCs. The source of these receptors is a man younger than 40 in good health and CMV-seronegative.

As regards this clone: Within the sample, other DNA sequences also encode this same CDR3. This chain connects TRBV15 to TRBJ2-2; possibly TRBD2 for D (5 bases). This CDR3 contains 15 residues. From germline, CDR1 is LNHNV and CDR2 YYDKDF (reference sequence). V was shortened by 0 bases and J by 13 bases, with 18 bases between the two germline ends. The CDR3 loop reads CATSREHITGVGLFF. The CDR3, as DNA: TGTGCCACCAGCAGAGAGCATATCACCGGGGTTGGGCTGTTTTTT.

CDR3 nucleotides: TGCAGCGTCGAGGTAGTTGACTACACCTTC. Protein product: CSVEVVDYTF. The genes are TRBV29-1 and TRBJ1-2; D is unclear. This CDR3 has 10 residues. V was shortened by 6 bases and J by 10 bases, with 12 bases between the two germline ends. Germline assignment: CDR1 SQVTM and CDR2 ANQGSEA. The variable domain in full, with the rest retrieved from reference TRBV29-1 and TRBJ1-2, is SAVISQKPSRDICQRGTSLTIQCQVDSQVTMMFWYRQQPGQSLTLIATANQGSEATYESGFVIDKFPISRPNLTFSTLTVSNMSPEDSSIYLCSVEVVDYTFGSGTRLTVV.

This clone was found once. The V and J genes are TRBV23-1 and TRBJ1-1; D is unresolved. TRBV23-1 is an ORF, with its function uncertain. The CDR3 covers 13 residues. Trimming stripped 4 bases from V and 5 bases from J, with 11 bases between. In DNA form, the CDR3 reads TGCGCCAGCAGTCCCCGCCCGGTAACTGAAGCTTTCTTT. Protein: CASSPRPVTEAFF.